These T cell receptor beta chains were read from a single sample in a study of beta chain features in type 1 diabetes. Here immunoSEQ multiplex PCR was the method, and the copy in TCRdb shows in-frame clones only, minus some. This table holds 300,000 or so clones, 9.3% found once. Sequenced input: central memory CD4+ T cells from blood. The receptors stem from a man younger than 40 with type 1 diabetes. CDR3s include the opening cysteine and the closing phenylalanine or tryptophan. A D gene is named only where the DNA matches it firmly. Not all rows give a size; the values are once, few, many and, for expanded clones, a class.

j_call,v_call,clone_size,d_call,cdr3_nt,cdr3_aa
TRBJ2-4,TRBV2,few,TRBD2,TGTGCCAGCAGTGAAGGACTAGCGGGGGGAGAGAACATTCAGTACTTC,CASSEGLAGGENIQYF
TRBJ1-5,TRBV7-2,few,.,TGTGCCAGCAGCTCCAACCAGGGATTTCAGCCCCAGCATTTT,CASSSNQGFQPQHF
TRBJ2-3,TRBV7-2,few,TRBD2,TGTGCCAGCAGCTTAGGACTAGCGGGGGGGTACCATCAGTATTTT,CASSLGLAGGYHQYF
TRBJ2-2,TRBV5-6,.,TRBD1,TGTGCCAGCAGCTTCGGGACAGGGTACACCGGGGAGCTGTTTTTT,CASSFGTGYTGELFF
TRBJ1-2,TRBV2,.,TRBD1,TGTGCCAGCAGAGCCGACAGGGACTATGGCTACACCTTC,CASRADRDYGYTF
TRBJ2-7,TRBV18,.,.,TGTGCCAGCTCACCTCTCCAGGGGGGAGAGTACGAGCAGTACTTC,CASSPLQGGEYEQYF
TRBJ2-7,TRBV4-3,few,.,TGCGCCAGCAGCCCAGAGTTCGGGTCCGACTACGAGCAGTACTTC,CASSPEFGSDYEQYF
TRBJ2-7,TRBV5-4,few,.,TGTGCCAGCAGCTGGGACTCCTCGAGCTCCTACGAGCAGTACTTC,CASSWDSSSSYEQYF
TRBJ1-1,TRBV6-5,few,.,TGTGCCAGCAGTGCGGGCCTTCTGAACACTGAAGCTTTCTTT,CASSAGLLNTEAFF
TRBJ1-1,TRBV9,few,.,TGTGCCAGCAGCCCCGGTCGAGGAAGTAGGACTGAAGCTTTCTTT,CASSPGRGSRTEAFF
TRBJ1-1,TRBV25-1,.,TRBD1,TGTGCCAGCAGTGAAACAGGGGGGGTCACTGAAGCTTTCTTT,CASSETGGVTEAFF
TRBJ2-2,TRBV10-1,.,.,TGCGCCAGCAGCCCCTCTTGGGGTTCTGAAAACACCGGGGAGCTGTTTTTT,CASSPSWGSENTGELFF
TRBJ2-5,TRBV19,.,TRBD2,TGTGCCAGTAGTAGACCGGGGTCGGGGGGCCAAGAGACCCAGTACTTC,CASSRPGSGGQETQYF
TRBJ2-7,TRBV11-2,once,.,TGTGCCAGCAGCTCGCGGGCGGGGGCCTCCTACGAGCAGTACTTC,CASSSRAGASYEQYF
TRBJ1-1,TRBV28,few,TRBD1,TGTGCCAGCAGACAGGGGGCTGAAGCTTTCTTT,CASRQGAEAFF
TRBJ1-2,TRBV5-6,few,.,TGTGCCAGCAGCTTGGAGTCAGGGACCTATGGCTACACCTTC,CASSLESGTYGYTF
TRBJ1-2,TRBV28,few,TRBD1,TGTGCCATCTTACAGGGGGCGATTGGCTACACCTTC,CAILQGAIGYTF
TRBJ1-5,TRBV6-5,.,.,TGTGCCAGCAGTTCAGGAGGAGGGTGGAACAGTCAGCCCCAGCATTTT,CASSSGGGWNSQPQHF
TRBJ1-1,TRBV15,.,.,TGTGCCACCAGCAGAGTGGGGACTGGGAACACTGAAGCTTTCTTT,CATSRVGTGNTEAFF
TRBJ2-1,TRBV9,.,TRBD1,TGTGCCAGCAGCGGATGGGACAGGGGATCTGAGCAGTTCTTC,CASSGWDRGSEQFF
TRBJ2-7,TRBV6-6,.,.,TGTGCCAGCAGTTTACACCCCAGGGGCTCCGCCTACGAGCAGTACTTC,CASSLHPRGSAYEQYF
TRBJ2-5,TRBV29-1,.,TRBD2,TGCAGCCTTAGTAAGGGACTAGCGGGAACCCAAGAGACCCAGTACTTC,CSLSKGLAGTQETQYF
TRBJ1-2,TRBV28,few,TRBD1,TGTGCCCACAGGGGGGGACAGGACTATGGCTACACCTTC,CAHRGGQDYGYTF
TRBJ1-2,TRBV19,.,.,TGTGCCAGTAGGGATTCTTATGGCTACACCTTC,CASRDSYGYTF
TRBJ1-3,TRBV7-2,many,TRBD1,TGTGCCAGCAGTTTTCAGGGGGGAAGAAACACCATATATTTT,CASSFQGGRNTIYF
TRBJ2-3,TRBV11-2,few,.,TGTGCCAGCACCTCTAGCACAGATACGCAGTATTTT,CASTSSTDTQYF
TRBJ1-5,TRBV4-3,few,.,TGCGCCAGCAGCCAAGATCTCGTAGCCTATCAGCCCCAGCATTTT,CASSQDLVAYQPQHF
TRBJ1-2,TRBV5-1,few,.,TGCGCCAGCAGCTTGAATCCCGTTGACTATGGCTACACCTTC,CASSLNPVDYGYTF
TRBJ2-5,TRBV29-1,few,TRBD2,TGCAGCGGGGGAACTAGCGGGGAGACCCAGTACTTC,CSGGTSGETQYF
TRBJ2-5,TRBV10-3,many,.,TGTGCCATCGGGGGCTTCGAAAGAGGGACCCAGTACTTC,CAIGGFERGTQYF
TRBJ1-6,TRBV7-9,few,.,TGTGCCAGCAGCCTCAACAGGGACAATTCACCCCTCCACTTT,CASSLNRDNSPLHF
TRBJ1-2,TRBV7-2,.,.,TGTGCCAGCAGCTTATTGGGGGGAGGCTATGGCTACACCTTC,CASSLLGGGYGYTF
TRBJ1-1,TRBV19,.,.,TGTGCCAGTAGTATAGCGGGCGTTGAAGCTTTCTTT,CASSIAGVEAFF
TRBJ2-5,TRBV5-1,.,TRBD1,TGCGCCAGCAGCGGGGGACAGGGAGAGGAGACCCAGTACTTC,CASSGGQGEETQYF
TRBJ2-5,TRBV5-1,.,.,TGCGCCAGCAGCCGGCCACAAGAGACCCAGTACTTC,CASSRPQETQYF
TRBJ2-3,TRBV19,.,TRBD2,TGTGCCAGTAGTGCCTGGACTAGCGGGGGCACAGATACGCAGTATTTT,CASSAWTSGGTDTQYF
TRBJ2-3,TRBV5-4,.,TRBD1,TGTGCCAGCAGCTCCCGGGACAGGGGTGTAGATACGCAGTATTTT,CASSSRDRGVDTQYF
TRBJ2-5,TRBV9,.,.,TGTGCCAGCAGCGTACAGGGTGGCATCGTCGAGACCCAGTACTTC,CASSVQGGIVETQYF
TRBJ2-7,TRBV5-1,few,TRBD1,TGCGCCAGCACCCTGGGCGGGACAGGGGACCACGAGCAGTACTTC,CASTLGGTGDHEQYF
TRBJ2-7,TRBV21-1,many,.,TGTGCCATACAGGGTTCCTACGAGCAGTACTTC,CAIQGSYEQYF
TRBJ1-4,TRBV29-1,.,.,TGCAGCGCCATGGACGGGGGTAATGAAAAACTGTTTTTT,CSAMDGGNEKLFF
TRBJ2-5,TRBV30,few,TRBD2,TGTGCCTGGGATAGCGGGTACCAAGAGACCCAGTACTTC,CAWDSGYQETQYF
TRBJ2-5,TRBV23-1,many,.,TGCGCCAGCAGTCCGGCCAGGGGCGAGGAGACCCAGTACTTC,CASSPARGEETQYF
TRBJ1-2,TRBV2,.,.,TGTGCCAGCAGTGAATTGCCGCGCGATGGCTACACCTTC,CASSELPRDGYTF
TRBJ2-2,TRBV5-1,.,.,TGCGCCAGCAGCTTGGGGCAGGGGATCGGGGAGCTGTTTTTT,CASSLGQGIGELFF
TRBJ1-2,TRBV18,.,.,TGTGCCAGCTCACCGGACTGGGAAGCTAACTATGGCTACACCTTC,CASSPDWEANYGYTF
TRBJ1-5,TRBV23-1,many,.,TGCGCCAGCAGTCAACCAAAAGGGCAGCCCCAGCATTTT,CASSQPKGQPQHF
TRBJ1-1,TRBV7-9,once,TRBD1,TGTGCCAGCAGCTTAGGAGGGGGCGTGAACACTGAAGCTTTCTTT,CASSLGGGVNTEAFF
TRBJ2-1,TRBV5-1,.,.,TGCGCCAGCAGCATTAGCACCTCCTACAATGAGCAGTTCTTC,CASSISTSYNEQFF
TRBJ2-7,TRBV11-2,.,.,TGTGCCAGCAGCTCGGAATACGAGCAGTACTTC,CASSSEYEQYF
TRBJ2-5,TRBV5-1,.,TRBD1,TGCGCCAGCAGCGCTGGACAGGGGGTAGAGACCCAGTACTTC,CASSAGQGVETQYF
TRBJ2-2,TRBV27,.,.,TGTGCCAGCAGTTCACGGGGCACCGGGGAGCTGTTTTTT,CASSSRGTGELFF
TRBJ2-3,TRBV7-9,few,.,TGTGCCAGCAGCCCGGGGTCCCTAGATACGCAGTATTTT,CASSPGSLDTQYF
TRBJ1-5,TRBV21-1,.,.,TGTGCCAGCAAACCACACAGGGGATACAATCAGCCCCAGCATTTT,CASKPHRGYNQPQHF
TRBJ2-3,TRBV10-3,.,TRBD2,TGTGCCATCAGTGGTGGGACTACGGCCCGCACAGATACGCAGTATTTT,CAISGGTTARTDTQYF
TRBJ2-7,TRBV4-1,.,.,TGCGCCAGCAGCCAAGGGGGGCTTGACCTGTACGAGCAGTACTTC,CASSQGGLDLYEQYF
TRBJ2-3,TRBV5-6,.,.,TGTGCCAGCAGGACAGACTTCGGGCGGGGAGATACGCAGTATTTT,CASRTDFGRGDTQYF
TRBJ1-2,TRBV14,.,TRBD1,TGTGCCAGCGGTTTGCAGGGGGCCTATGGCTACACCTTC,CASGLQGAYGYTF